Below, 12 T cell receptor beta chains from the same sample are listed, as sequenced in a study of beta chain features in type 1 diabetes. Every bit of the isolated RNA underwent reverse transcription, so sequencing read expressed TCRB transcripts. Method: immunoSEQ multiplex PCR; TCRdb's copy keeps in-frame clones and lacks some. Of roughly 400,000 clones listed, approximately 15% were seen once; the top ten hold about 0.019%. The sequencing input was naive CD4+ T cells from blood. Receptor source: a young woman in good health.

This chain joins TRBV29-1 and TRBJ2-2, with D possibly TRBD2 on 5 matching bases. The CDR3 covers 15 residues. Germline values: CDR1 SQVTM, CDR2 ANQGSEA. Trimming pared 3 bases from V and 4 bases from J, leaving 15 bases between. CDR3: CSVDRKNRGTGELFF. The CDR3 DNA is TGCAGCGTTGACAGGAAAAACCGGGGCACCGGGGAGCTGTTTTTT.

This clone was found a few times. The rearrangement joins TRBV7-8 to TRBJ2-3; no definite D call. Germline V gene lookup returns CDR1 SGHVS and CDR2 FQNEAQ. The length of the CDR3 is 14 residues. Trimming pared 5 bases from V and 5 bases from J, leaving 14 bases between. CDR3 loop: CASSPWRIKDTQYF. CDR3 nucleotides: TGTGCCAGCAGCCCCTGGCGGATTAAAGATACGCAGTATTTT.

The chain is built from TRBV18 and TRBJ2-5; 8 bases match TRBD1. The trim removed 3 bases at V and 4 bases at J, leaving 4 bases unmatched. CDR1 is KGHSH, CDR2 LQKENI, per germline. The CDR3 totals 14 residues. The CDR3 coding sequence is TGTGCCAGCTCACCGGGACAGGCGGGAGAGACCCAGTACTTC. Translation gives CASSPGQAGETQYF.

Comment on this clone: The same CDR3 arises from other DNA sequences in this sample as well. J is TRBJ1-5 and V is TRBV28, with D maybe TRBD1 (5 bases). CDR1 is MDHEN and CDR2 is SYDVKM in the germline V gene. V lost 2 bases and J 2 bases, leaving 7 bases between the germline ends. CDR3 length: 14 residues. CDR3: CASSLGGGNQPQHF. The CDR3 nucleotides read TGTGCCAGCAGTTTAGGAGGGGGCAATCAGCCCCAGCATTTT.

This clone was seen a handful of times. CDR3 in DNA: TGTGCCACCAGCAGCCCGGGGTCCAGCACAGATACGCAGTATTTT. As protein: CATSSPGSSTDTQYF. The chain combines TRBV15 with TRBJ2-3; TRBD2 is a possible D gene (5 bases). The CDR3 has 15 amino acids. The V and J ends lost 3 bases and 0 bases respectively, with 10 bases between them. The germline CDR1 and CDR2 sequences are LNHNV and YYDKDF (reference sequence).

The V gene is TRBV20-1, the J gene TRBJ2-7; D remains unclear. V was trimmed by 1 base and J by 4 bases, leaving 5 bases between them. In germline, CDR1 is DFQATT, CDR2 SNEGSKA (reference sequence). CDR3 length: 11 amino acids. The CDR3 DNA reads TGCAGTGCTAGAGTCGGGTACGAGCAGTACTTC. The encoded protein is CSARVGYEQYF.

The chain couples TRBV6-5 to TRBJ2-1, with D uncertain. Germline CDR1 reads MNHEY; CDR2 reads SVGAGI. V lost 4 bases and J lost 7, with 8 bases in between. The CDR3 contains 12 residues. CDR3 nucleotides: TGTGCCAGCAGTTTTAAGGAGAATGAGCAGTTCTTC. Translation gives CASSFKENEQFF.

This CDR3 is CSVDDRGRYGYTF. Written as DNA, the CDR3 is TGCAGCGTTGATGACAGGGGGCGCTATGGCTACACCTTC. The chain employs TRBV29-1 and TRBJ1-2; 10 bases are shared with TRBD1. CDR3 length: 13 amino acids. The trim removed 3 bases at V and 4 bases at J, leaving 2 bases unmatched. CDR1 is SQVTM, CDR2 ANQGSEA, per germline. Full variable domain (outside the CDR3, taken from reference TRBV29-1 and TRBJ1-2): SAVISQKPSRDICQRGTSLTIQCQVDSQVTMMFWYRQQPGQSLTLIATANQGSEATYESGFVIDKFPISRPNLTFSTLTVSNMSPEDSSIYLCSVDDRGRYGYTFGSGTRLTVV.

The chain joins TRBV28 to TRBJ2-7, with D maybe TRBD2 (5 bases). V was shortened by 3 bases and J by 3 bases, with 15 bases between the two germline ends. The CDR3 runs to 15 residues. The germline gives CDR1 MDHEN, CDR2 SYDVKM. The CDR3 sequence is CASSFYGIQDYEQYF. CDR3 in DNA: TGTGCCAGCAGTTTCTACGGGATCCAGGACTACGAGCAGTACTTC. The variable domain in full, completed from reference TRBV28 and TRBJ2-7, reads DVKVTQSSRYLVKRTGEKVFLECVQDMDHENMFWYRQDPGLGLRLIYFSYDVKMKEKGDIPEGYSVSREKKERFSLILESASTNQTSMYLCASSFYGIQDYEQYFGPGTRLTVT.

This clone turned up a few times. The rearrangement links TRBV28 to TRBJ2-7, with TRBD2 matching over 11 bases. This CDR3 has 20 residues. The junction had 24 bases not matched to a gene; V was cut back by 7 bases and J by 4 bases. Per the germline V gene, CDR1 is MDHEN and CDR2 is SYDVKM. The CDR3 coding sequence is TGTGCCAGCACCCCGGTTGCGTGGGCCACTAGCGGGAGAACGAAGTACGAGCAGTACTTC. Translated, it gives CASTPVAWATSGRTKYEQYF.

The genes are TRBV4-2 and TRBJ2-2, with D tentatively TRBD2 (6 bases). CDR1 is LGHNA and CDR2 is YNFKEQ in the germline V gene. The CDR3 loop spans 18 amino acids. Trimming removed 3 bases from V and 5 bases from J, with 22 bases in between. This CDR3 reads CASSHLTGTSPRTGELFF. CDR3 nucleotide sequence: TGTGCCAGCAGCCATCTAACTGGGACTTCCCCCCGGACCGGGGAGCTGTTTTTT.

This clone was counted only a few times. The chain employs TRBV4-3 and TRBJ2-1; D is possibly TRBD2 (6 bases). This CDR3 has 16 amino acids. Per germline, CDR1 LGHNA and CDR2 YSLEER. Between the trimmed V and J ends, which lost 0 bases and 5 bases, there was a span of 14 bases. DNA for the CDR3: TGCGCCAGCAGCCAAGATACGGGAGTCGGGAACAATGAGCAGTTCTTC. Its translation is CASSQDTGVGNNEQFF.